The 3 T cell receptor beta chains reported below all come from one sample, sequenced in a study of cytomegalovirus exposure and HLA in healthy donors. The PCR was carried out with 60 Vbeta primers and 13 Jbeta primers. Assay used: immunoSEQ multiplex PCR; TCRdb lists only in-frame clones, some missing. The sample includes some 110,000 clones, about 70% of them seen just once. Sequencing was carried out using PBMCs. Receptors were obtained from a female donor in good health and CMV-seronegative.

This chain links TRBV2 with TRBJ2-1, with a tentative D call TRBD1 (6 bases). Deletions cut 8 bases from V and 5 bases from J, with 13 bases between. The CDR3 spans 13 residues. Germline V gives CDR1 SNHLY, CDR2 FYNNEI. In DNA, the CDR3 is TGTGCCAGCCCCGGGACACTTAACAATGAGCAGTTCTTC. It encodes CASPGTLNNEQFF.

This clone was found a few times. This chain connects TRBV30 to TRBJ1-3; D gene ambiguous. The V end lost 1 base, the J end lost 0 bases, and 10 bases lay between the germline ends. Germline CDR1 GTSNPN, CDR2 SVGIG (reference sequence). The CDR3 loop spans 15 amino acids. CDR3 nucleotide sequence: TGTGCCTGGAGTGCCAGTCAAACCTCTGGAAACACCATATATTTT. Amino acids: CAWSASQTSGNTIYF.

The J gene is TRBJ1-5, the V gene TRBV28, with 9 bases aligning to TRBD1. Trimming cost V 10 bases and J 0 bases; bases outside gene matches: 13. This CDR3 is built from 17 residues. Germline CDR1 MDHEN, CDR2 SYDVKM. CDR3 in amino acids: CATSGTGRAYSNQPQHF. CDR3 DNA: TGTGCCACCTCCGGGACAGGGAGGGCTTATAGCAATCAGCCCCAGCATTTT.